This T cell receptor (beta chain) emerged from a study of blood T cell repertoires in COVID-19. Seattle patients were enrolled during active infection and followed longitudinally. Assay used: immunoSEQ multiplex PCR; TCRdb lists only in-frame clones, some missing. The sample yields about 180,000 clones, 80% to 85% seen once. V was cut by 3 bases and J by 4 bases, with 20 bases left in between. Germline CDR1 SGDLS, CDR2 YYNGEE. The CDR3 totals 17 residues. The TCR originated in a woman older than 75 with COVID-19, enrolled during active disease. The specimen sequenced was peripheral blood. This chain joins TRBV9 and TRBJ2-1; weak D call: TRBD2 (5 bases). The CDR3 DNA is TGTGCCAGCAGCGCCTTTCCCCCTCTTAGCGTTTACAATGAGCAGTTCTTC. It codes for CASSAFPPLSVYNEQFF. Supplemented by reference TRBV9 and TRBJ2-1, the full variable domain reads DSGVTQTPKHLITATGQRVTLRCSPRSGDLSVYWYQQSLDQGLQFLIQYYNGEERAKGNILERFSAQQFPDLHSELNLSSLELGDSALYFCASSAFPPLSVYNEQFFGPGTRLTVL.